This entry is about one T cell receptor beta chain. This clonotype was seen many times. Its antigen has not been determined. No quality values exist for individual bases; no much larger clone is one base distant. Libraries of naive CD8 T cells were built from approximately 20,000 to 980,000 sorted cells, with 10%, 30% or 50% of the purified RNA used. Naive CD8 T cells, defined as CD8+CD4-CCR7+CD45RA+, were FACS-sorted into RLT Plus buffer on a BD FACSAria II. To test detection sensitivity, Jurkat RNA equal to ten TCR copies was added to samples of roughly 17,000-1,100,000 naive CD8 T cells. CD8 T cells were enriched with RosetteSep CD8+ T Cell Enrichment Cocktail and Ficoll-Paque, followed by ACK red cell lysis. The cysteine opens and the phenylalanine closes a CDR3 of 15 amino acids. The CDR3 DNA has 45 bases and is translated from base 1. Sequences LGHNA (CDR1) and YSLEER (CDR2) are obtained from the germline V gene. V is cut back by 0 bases and J by 4 bases, with 2 bases in the junction unmatched.

The data originate from a study of molecular identifiers for immune sequencing clone quantification (dated by TCRdb to the late 2010s). For the wider study: In a replicate experiment, RNA from roughly 20,000 or 100,000 naive CD8 T cells was split into five aliquots, four of which were sequenced. The study was a methods study using CD8 T cells to benchmark molecular-identifier clustering-based TCR repertoire sequencing (MIDCIRS) and TCR RNA copy counting. Study-wide conclusions, independent of this receptor: When barcode sub-clustering was omitted, TCR diversity was inflated by chimeric consensus sequences, with chimeras reaching as high as 47%. In CMV-specific effector cells, clones with more than 20 RNA copies contained over 97% of molecules, whereas in naive cells such clones contained under 1% of molecules. Spiked-in Jurkat TCR RNA equivalent to a single cell was reported to be detectable even among over 800,000 naive CD8 T cells. Identical TCR molecules sharing a barcode could cause highly expanded clone sizes to be underestimated. Spiked-in Jurkat TCR RNA (roughly 10 copies' worth), which is not part of the donor repertoire, was contained in the naive libraries. Around 2.9 recovered TCR RNA copies per cell were obtained by modeling, versus approximately 10 by digital PCR, implying a capture efficiency of about 30%.

Preparation of the library involved PCR. The listed sequencing device is Illumina HiSeq 4000. Bulk TCR libraries were made following a previously described method, with the TCR primers given in Table S5. Purification of total RNA was performed with the Qiagen AllPrep DNA/RNA kit. Reads from multiple sequencing runs of the same library were pooled before analysis. The study's processing was this. Reads were retained only if their TCR constant sequence matched exactly, and those retained reads were trimmed to 150 nt and grouped according to their 12-nt molecular barcodes. Reads inside each barcode group were sub-clustered using a 15% Levenshtein threshold, and a quality-weighted consensus sequence was constructed for each RNA molecule. Non-functional sequences were discarded, and so were lower-count sequences lying one edit away from another sequence. Based on a fit of two negative binomial distributions, barcode sub-clusters having less than 20% of the maximum read count were discarded. Using fastp trimming at Q25 and MiXCR clonotype assembly, TCRdb reanalyzed the public sequencing data and kept in-frame beta chains. Rows with one shared CDR3 protein collapse into an entry with the most common genes and DNA. These V and J calls originate from TCRdb's pipeline instead of the authors' own analysis. In all, the sample holds under 600,000 distinct CDR3 sequences, and roughly a fifth of those were seen once. The top ten constitute 0.7% to 1% of the sample.

This sequence was found in a human donor in good health. Some libraries in this study had Jurkat cell RNA spiked in. The sequence links TRBV4-3 to TRBJ1-2; 10 of the junction bases match TRBD1. The sample taken for sequencing was naive CD8+ T cells from blood, with Jurkat cell RNA spiked in. The cell subset or site label corresponds to: FACS-sorted CD8+CD4-CCR7+CD45RA+ naive T cells. For the CDR3, the sequence is CASSQDRTGGYGYTF. The nucleotides are TGCGCCAGCAGCCAAGATAGGACAGGGGGCTATGGCTACACCTTC.